A single sample gave rise to the 10 T cell receptor beta chains below, sequenced in a study of shared clonotypes between healthy human individuals (dated by TCRdb to about 2020). CD8 naive samples were CD45RO-negative cells positively selected for CCR7, giving a CD45RA+CCR7+ population that excluded TemRA cells. The library was built by means of the immunoSEQ multiplex PCR assay. TCRdb limited this immuneACCESS table to in-frame rearrangements with V and J called. A share of clones is missing; checked studies link under half to unresolved V genes, and the rest is unexplained. This sample gives about 2.1 million clones in total; about 93% of them show up just once. The ten largest account for around 1.7% of the sample. The specimen sequenced was naive CD8+ T cells from PBMCs. This sample's cell subset or site label indicates: CD45RA+CCR7+. These receptors all come from a man in his late teens or twenties in good health. Some clones in this sample may be carry-over from other donors' samples.

This chain connects TRBV30 to TRBJ2-5; D may be TRBD1 or TRBD2 (6 bases each). The DNA matches TRBJ2-7 better at its end, which makes the J call doubtful. CDR1 is GTSNPN and CDR2 is SVGIG in the germline V gene (reference sequence). This CDR3 has 13 amino acids. CDR3 coding DNA: TGTGCCTGGAGTTGGGGGGCGGACTACGAGCAGTACTTC. This gives the protein CAWSWGADYEQYF.

This clone has just one count. The gene calls are TRBV4-3 and TRBJ2-2, with 8 bases aligning to TRBD1. This CDR3 is built from 15 residues. Germline V gene data show CDR1 as LGHNA and CDR2 as YSLEER. Losses at the gene ends were 5 bases for V and 7 bases for J; bases not matched to a gene: 9. CDR3 coding DNA: TGCGCCAGCAGCACTCTGACAGGGGTGCACGGGGAGCTGTTTTTT. Translation gives CASSTLTGVHGELFF.

The V and J genes are TRBV2 and TRBJ2-7; 8 bases align to TRBD1. This CDR3 contains 13 residues. J gave up 4 bases and V 10 bases, and 9 bases lay outside the gene matches. CDR1 is SNHLY and CDR2 is FYNNEI in the germline V gene. The CDR3 sequence: CATKDRGRYEQYF. The CDR3 region has the DNA TGTGCCACCAAAGACAGGGGCAGGTACGAGCAGTACTTC.

V usage is TRBV13 and J usage is TRBJ2-7; 14 nucleotides match TRBD2. Losses at the gene ends were 4 bases for V and 3 bases for J; bases not matched to a gene: 2. From germline, CDR1 is PRHDT and CDR2 FYEKMQ (reference sequence). The CDR3 spans 15 residues. CDR3 region: CASSSTSGRGYEQYF. DNA of the CDR3: TGTGCCAGCAGCTCGACTAGCGGGAGGGGCTACGAGCAGTACTTC.

The rearrangement joins TRBV30 to TRBJ2-4, with 12 bases lining up with TRBD2. The CDR3 spans 19 residues. The V segment lost 3 bases and the J segment 2 bases; nucleotides outside the gene matches: 14. The V gene's germline CDR1 is GTSNPN and CDR2 SVGIG (reference sequence). The CDR3 loop is CAWSLPGSLAGGTKNIQYF. The DNA for the CDR3 is TGTGCCTGGAGCTTACCGGGATCCCTAGCGGGAGGGACCAAAAACATTCAGTACTTC. Supplemented by reference TRBV30 and TRBJ2-4, the full variable domain reads SQTIHQWPATLVQPVGSPLSLECTVEGTSNPNLYWYRQAAGRGLQLLFYSVGIGQISSEVPQNLSASRPQDRQFILSSKKLLLSDSGFYLCAWSLPGSLAGGTKNIQYFGAGTRLSVL.

This chain uses TRBV6-5 with TRBJ1-2; the match to TRBD1 covers 7 bases. Trimming at V came to 8 bases and at J to 1 base, leaving 4 bases not matched to a gene. This CDR3 contains 13 residues. The germline V gene has CDR1 MNHEY and CDR2 SVGAGI. CDR3 amino acids: CASQGGSNYGYTF. The CDR3 coding sequence is TGTGCCAGCCAGGGGGGAAGTAACTATGGCTACACCTTC.

The V and J genes are TRBV28 and TRBJ2-7; D might be TRBD1 (5 bases). Deletions cut 6 bases from V and 0 bases from J, with 9 bases between. Germline lookup yields CDR1 MDHEN and CDR2 SYDVKM. The CDR3 runs 13 residues. The CDR3 DNA is TGTGCCAGCAGACAGGTCCCCTCCTACGAGCAGTACTTC. Translation gives CASRQVPSYEQYF.

Remarks on this clone: The junction shows a germline mismatch at one end, possibly a read error. This chain links TRBV28 with TRBJ2-7; 8 positions match TRBD1. The CDR3 consists of 15 residues. From germline, CDR1 is MDHEN and CDR2 SYDVKM. The CDR3 spells CASSLGQGASDEQYF. CDR3 DNA: TGTGCCAGCAGTTTAGGGCAGGGGGCCTCCGACGAGCAGTACTTC.

The CDR3 nucleotides read TGTGCCAGCAGCCCCGGAGCGGGAGGGCCGAACACCGGGGAGCTGTTTTTT. This encodes CASSPGAGGPNTGELFF. This chain links TRBV11-2 with TRBJ2-2, with 10 bases matching TRBD2. J gave up 0 bases and V 5 bases, and 6 bases lay outside the gene matches. The CDR3 length is 17 residues. Germline CDR1 and CDR2: SGHAT and FQNNGV.

This chain links TRBV28 with TRBJ2-7, with 7 bases matching TRBD2. J was trimmed by 9 bases and V by 7 bases; bases with no gene match: 21. Germline V lookup: CDR1 MDHEN, CDR2 SYDVKM. This CDR3 region has 16 residues. CDR3 protein: CASTVSGASGTIGQYF. CDR3 nucleotide sequence: TGTGCCAGCACCGTTTCCGGGGCTAGCGGAACCATTGGGCAGTACTTC.